These T cell receptor beta chains were read from a single sample in a study of T cell repertoires in cytomegalovirus infection. These receptors' antigens are unknown. MiXCR, applied by TCRdb to the reads, yields one record per CDR3 protein. The sample holds some 99,000 distinct CDR3 sequences, less than 30% seen once. Sequenced material: CD8+ T cells from cultured PBMCs, taken from culture after CMV antigen stimulation. These receptors all come from a human donor in good health (CMV status not recorded). Some clones in this sample may be carry-over from other donors' samples. Both conserved end residues are part of each CDR3. The D gene is left open where the match is weak. Rows give clone size only sometimes, using once, few, many, or a class for an expanded clone.

d_call clone_size j_call v_call cdr3_nt cdr3_aa
. many TRBJ2-7 TRBV19 TGTGCCAGTTCAACCCCCGGGGGAACCAACTCGTACTTC CASSTPGGTNSYF
. many TRBJ1-4 TRBV28 TGTGCCAGCAGAGCAGGGTTTGCAACTAATGAAAAACTGTTTTTT CASRAGFATNEKLFF
TRBD1 few TRBJ2-7 TRBV7-6 TGTGCCAGCAGCCCCGGGACAGGAGACGAGCAGTACTTC CASSPGTGDEQYF
TRBD1 . TRBJ2-7 TRBV28 TGTGCCAGCACCCGACAGGGGGCGCGGTACGAGCAGTACTTC CASTRQGARYEQYF
. . TRBJ1-1 TRBV6-8 TGTGCCAGCAGCCTCTCGAGGGGGGGGACGAACACTGAAGCTTTCTTT CASSLSRGGTNTEAFF
. . TRBJ1-2 TRBV11-2 TGTGCCAGCAGCTCCCCCCCAGACAGTCCTGCCGCTAACTATGGCTACACCTTC CASSSPPDSPAANYGYTF
. . TRBJ1-4 TRBV7-9 TGTGCCAGCAGCTTAGGAGGGAAACTGTTTTTT CASSLGGKLFF
TRBD2 many TRBJ2-1 TRBV7-6 TGTGCCAGCAGCAACTCGGGGGGTTACAATGAGCAGTTCTTC CASSNSGGYNEQFF
. many TRBJ2-5 TRBV12-3/TRBV12-4 TGTGCCAGCAGTTCCCCCCCCCATGGAGAGACCCAGTACTTC CASSSPPHGETQYF
. . TRBJ1-2 TRBV11-2 TGTGCCAGCAGCCTCAGCAGACAGGCGGGCTACACCTTC CASSLSRQAGYTF
TRBD2 . TRBJ2-2 TRBV9 TGTGCCAGCAGCTTTGCTAGCGGGCCGAACACCGGGGAGCTGTTTTTT CASSFASGPNTGELFF
TRBD1 . TRBJ2-7 TRBV20-1 TGCAGTGCAAGTGGGGACAGGCCCTACGAGCAGTACTTC CSASGDRPYEQYF
TRBD1 . TRBJ1-6 TRBV19 TGTGCCAGTAGTGTGACAGGGACACAGGCACCCCTCCACTTT CASSVTGTQAPLHF
. . TRBJ2-3 TRBV9 TGTGCCAGCAGTTCGGGGCGGAGCACAGATACGCAGTATTTT CASSSGRSTDTQYF
TRBD1 . TRBJ2-7 TRBV7-4 TGTGCCAGCAGCCCGATACCGACAGGGGACTACGAGCAGTACTTC CASSPIPTGDYEQYF
. . TRBJ2-1 TRBV6-5 TGTGCCAGCAGTTACGGTGAGCAGTTCTTC CASSYGEQFF
. . TRBJ1-5 TRBV6-4 TGTGCCAGCAGTGAAAGGGTCAATAAGCCCCAGCATTTT CASSERVNKPQHF
TRBD1 . TRBJ2-1 TRBV12-3/TRBV12-4 TGTGCCAGCACTCCGGACAGGGGTTTGGTTGAGCAGTTCTTC CASTPDRGLVEQFF
TRBD1 . TRBJ2-7 TRBV28 TGTGCCAGCAGTCCGCGGACAGGCGACTACGAGCAGTACTTC CASSPRTGDYEQYF
TRBD2 few TRBJ2-1 TRBV28 TGTGCCAGCAAGTCCGGGGTGGCGGGGGGCGACAATGAGCAGTTCTTC CASKSGVAGGDNEQFF
. . TRBJ2-2 TRBV7-1 TGTGCCAGCAGCCCCGCCGGGGGCACCGGGGAGCTGTTTTTT CASSPAGGTGELFF
. few TRBJ2-7 TRBV2 TGTGCCAGCAATGGGCGGGGCAGGAGCTCCTACGAGCAGTACTTC CASNGRGRSSYEQYF
TRBD2 many TRBJ2-3 TRBV10-3 TGTGCCATCAGTGAGTCCGGGACTAGCGGGGGCCGCACAGATACGCAGTATTTT CAISESGTSGGRTDTQYF
. many TRBJ2-2 TRBV7-8 TGTGCCAGCAAGCCGGAGTATTCCGGGGAGCTGTTTTTT CASKPEYSGELFF
TRBD1 many TRBJ1-1 TRBV12-3/TRBV12-4 TGTGCCAGCAGCCTCGGGACAGATAACACTGAAGCTTTCTTT CASSLGTDNTEAFF
TRBD2 . TRBJ2-7 TRBV2 TGTGCCAGCAGTGAAGGGGTAGCGGGGTCCTACGAGCAGTACTTC CASSEGVAGSYEQYF
. many TRBJ1-1 TRBV7-9 TGTGCCAGCTCCTCTCAGGGGATTTTGGACACTGAAGCTTTCTTT CASSSQGILDTEAFF
TRBD2 . TRBJ2-1 TRBV27 TGTGCCAGCAGCGAAGGACTAGCGGGTTACAATGAGCAGTTCTTC CASSEGLAGYNEQFF
TRBD1 few TRBJ2-1 TRBV27 TGTGCCAGCAGACGGGACAGGGGGATTCGTGAGCAGTTCTTC CASRRDRGIREQFF
. . TRBJ1-4 TRBV2 TGTGCCAGCAGTGAGGACACACGTTCAACTAATGAAAAACTGTTTTTT CASSEDTRSTNEKLFF
. few TRBJ2-5 TRBV2 TGTGCCAGCAGTGAATTTCGTGAGACCCAGTACTTC CASSEFRETQYF
TRBD1 few TRBJ1-2 TRBV27 TGTGCCAGCAGTGAGACAGGGGGCGCTTCAAGCACCTTC CASSETGGASSTF
TRBD1 . TRBJ1-2 TRBV12-3/TRBV12-4 TGTGCCAGCAGTTTGACAGGGGTCTACTATGGCTACACCTTC CASSLTGVYYGYTF
. . TRBJ2-3 TRBV6-5 TGTGCCAGGCACACAGATACGCAGTATTTT CARHTDTQYF
. many TRBJ1-1 TRBV5-6 TGTGCCAGCAGCCCGAGGATATTCACTGAAGCTTTCTTT CASSPRIFTEAFF
TRBD1 few TRBJ2-7 TRBV10-3 TGTGCCATCAGTGAGCCTGGACAGGGGGCCTACGAGCAGTACTTC CAISEPGQGAYEQYF
. many TRBJ1-2 TRBV7-9 TGTGCCAGCAGCCAAATTATAGAGGGACCGGGGAATGGCTACACCTTC CASSQIIEGPGNGYTF
. few TRBJ2-3 TRBV5-5 TGTGCCAGCAGCACCGACTACCTTTGGGCAGATACGCAGTATTTT CASSTDYLWADTQYF
TRBD1 . TRBJ2-7 TRBV28 TGTGCCAGCAGTTTTTCACTCATTCCCGGGACAGGGCTCTACGAGCAGTACTTC CASSFSLIPGTGLYEQYF
. many TRBJ2-1 TRBV27 TGTGCCAGCAGTTTATGGGCCAACAATGAGCAGTTCTTC CASSLWANNEQFF
. . TRBJ2-7 TRBV27 TGTGCCAGCAGCCCAGGGGGGATCTACGAGCAGTACTTC CASSPGGIYEQYF